This entry is about one T cell receptor beta chain. Its antigen is currently unknown. The data were taken from a study of OX40 agonist ivuxolimab in advanced cancers. For the study at large: Patients with hepatocellular carcinoma, melanoma, renal cell or head and neck cancer made up the dose-escalation patients. Of mixed ages from about 23 to 90 and averaging around 60 years, the group was about 86% male. Regarding the study as a whole: Partial responders dosed at 0.1-3.0 mg/kg displayed clonal expansion ranking among the lowest.

Blood sampling was done at baseline, cycle 4 day 1, and cycle 7 day 1. V gave up 6 bases and J gave up 2 bases; unmatched junction bases: 3. The CDR3 sequence is 14 residues long. Looked up from germline, CDR1 is ENHRY and CDR2 is SYGVKD. Generated by immunoSEQ multiplex PCR, the TCRdb table keeps only in-frame clones and is missing some. The sample holds more than 45,000 clones, roughly 85% seen once. Source: CD4+ or CD8+ T cells sorted from blood, taken in a trial of the OX40 agonist ivuxolimab. This TCR derives from an adult with an advanced solid tumor such as melanoma, head and neck, liver or kidney cancer. The rearrangement links TRBV10-3 to TRBJ1-4; 7 nucleotides align to TRBD1. CDR3 coding DNA: TGTGCCATCAGACCGGGACAGACTAATGAAAAACTGTTTTTT. This gives the protein CAIRPGQTNEKLFF.